The T cell receptor beta chain under discussion was sequenced for a study of T cell clonality in common variable immunodeficiency. Some clones are missing from TCRdb's copy, which holds only in-frame ones; the method was immunoSEQ multiplex PCR. Sampling found about 81,000 clones, none seen once. Concerning this clone: Its specificity is not known.

Study results and caveats: Compared with healthy controls, CVID subjects showed increased TCRbeta clonality, mostly in about a third.

Most patients and controls had Caucasian heritage. Sequenced material: peripheral blood mononuclear cells. This TCR derives from a person aged 18 to 75 in good health.

The CDR3 here is CASSLAGGLSQPQHF. CDR3 DNA (partial): TGTGCCAGCAGCTTAGCAGGGGGTTTGAGTCAGCCC. This chain uses TRBV7-9 with TRBJ1-5; D may be TRBD1 (6 bases). With the read ending 3 residues before the CDR3 end, the germline J gene is used to fill in that end. Deletions cut 0 bases from V and 6 bases from J, with 12 bases between. Germline lookup yields CDR1 SEHNR and CDR2 FQNEAQ (reference sequence). This CDR3 contains 15 residues.